This record concerns one T cell receptor beta chain sequence. Its antigen remains unidentified. No much larger clonotype is one base removed from it; base qualities were not supplied. The sample is drawn from a study of blood T cell repertoires in COVID-19 (dated by TCRdb to the early 2020s). Study-level background: Samples from collaborators originated in the United States, Italy and Spain and spanned both the acute and convalescent phases of COVID-19. Where HLA class I and class II types were available, the types were taken from metadata supplied by the sample provider, not from assay-based typing. Samples were obtained from the ongoing ImmuneRACE study (first 160 participants) and from over 1,000 subjects provided by 6 global collaborators. The prospective study material was composed of cDNA or gDNA derived from T cells, B-cell-depleted T cells, or PBMCs. The repertoires were released in a freely available public database meant as a resource for research on the immune response to SARS-CoV-2. Deeply sampled blood TCRbeta repertoires from subjects exposed to, actively infected with, or recovered from COVID-19 were included in the dataset. The sample metadata nearly always contained a de-identified subject ID, COVID-19 status, age in years and sex. Broad study findings and their caveats: The quantity of clinical and demographic metadata differed by source and by participant and was supplied without curation.

TCRbeta CDR3 regions were amplified from genomic DNA using the immunoSEQ Assay, a bias-controlled multiplex PCR. Per the original workflow: Nucleated cell counts per sample were estimated from amplification of reference gene primers within the assay. To quantify the absolute abundance of each unique TCRbeta CDR3 rearrangement, sequence reads were collapsed and filtered. For each sample, productive Simpson clonality was calculated as the square root of Simpson's diversity index over productive rearrangements. The immuneACCESS repertoire file appears here via TCRdb, limited to in-frame rearrangements. These files lack a portion of the clones; in checked studies, under half of the deficit traces to unresolved V genes, and the cause of the others is not known. V, J and clone size are taken as reported in that table, and D and trimming were inferred from the DNA itself. A total of 120,000 or so clones appear in this sample, 70% to 85% of them only once. Jointly, the top ten make up more than 4.5% of the sample.

Whole blood was collected in K2EDTA tubes by collaborating institutions according to the institutions' own protocols. For TCRbeta analysis, collaborators shipped samples as frozen whole blood, isolated PBMCs, or DNA extracted from either of those sample types. The CDR3 contains 15 residues, cysteine and phenylalanine counted. Only CDR3 DNA remains: 45 bases, in frame from the first base. Sequences SGHKS (CDR1) and YYEKEE (CDR2) are obtained from the germline V gene (reference sequence). The V end gives up 4 bases and the J end 6 bases, leaving 7 bases in the junction not matched to a gene. This TCR came from a woman between 65 and 79 years old with acute or convalescent COVID-19. Source material: peripheral blood. This sequence uses TRBV5-5 and TRBJ1-4; 9 nucleotides in the junction match TRBD1. The nucleotide sequence reads as follows: TGTGCCAGCAGCAAGCCCCGGGACAGGGATGAAAAACTGTTTTTT. It codes for CASSKPRDRDEKLFF.